A single sample is the source of the 18 T cell receptor beta chains below, sequenced in a study of blood T cell repertoires in COVID-19. Profiled with immunoSEQ multiplex PCR; TCRdb holds only in-frame clones, not every one. The table has under 250,000 clones, roughly 85% seen once; the top ten hold approximately 9.1%. Specimen: PBMCs or T cells enriched from blood (not recorded which). These receptors all come from a woman aged 50 to 65 with acute COVID-19.

The rearrangement links TRBV10-3 to TRBJ1-3, with a tentative D call TRBD1 (5 bases). Germline V gives CDR1 ENHRY, CDR2 SYGVKD. V lost 4 bases and J lost 0, with 10 bases in between. This CDR3 is built from 15 residues. The CDR3 nucleotides read TGTGCCATCAGTGGTTTAGGGGACTCTGGAAACACCATATATTTT. As protein: CAISGLGDSGNTIYF.

Only a few counts were recorded for this clone. The CDR3 sequence is CASSLVASGGVYNEQFF. The CDR3 nucleotides read TGTGCCAGCAGCTTAGTTGCTAGCGGGGGTGTCTACAATGAGCAGTTCTTC. The chain carries TRBV7-2 and TRBJ2-1; TRBD2 matches at 10 bases. Germline V gene lookup returns CDR1 SGHTA and CDR2 FQGNSA. CDR3 length: 17 amino acids. V was clipped by 1 base and J by 3 bases; unmatched bases: 6.

The V and J genes are TRBV9 and TRBJ2-2, with a weak D call TRBD2 (5 bases). Per germline, CDR1 SGDLS and CDR2 YYNGEE. This CDR3 is 16 amino acids long. Trimming removed 3 bases from V and 6 bases from J, with 18 bases in between. The CDR3 DNA sequence: TGTGCCAGCAGCGCCCTACTAGGTTCATCCGCCGGGGAGCTGTTTTTT. Its protein product is CASSALLGSSAGELFF.

The V gene is TRBV18, the J gene TRBJ1-1, with a possible D match to TRBD1 (5 bases). Trimming shortened V by 1 base and J by 1 base, and 10 bases separated the two germline ends. In germline, CDR1 is KGHSH, CDR2 LQKENI. The CDR3 sequence is 15 residues long. CDR3 coding DNA: TGTGCCAGCTCACCACGTATGGACAAGAACACTGAAGCTTTCTTT. Amino acid sequence: CASSPRMDKNTEAFF.

This chain joins TRBV5-3 and TRBJ2-2; TRBD1 matches at 11 bases. TRBV5-3 is flagged as an ORF with uncertain function. V gave up 5 bases and J gave up 3 bases; unmatched junction bases: 3. The length of the CDR3 is 15 residues. The CDR3 DNA follows: TGTGCCAGAAGATCGGGACAGGGGGACACCGGGGAGCTGTTTTTT. As protein: CARRSGQGDTGELFF.

This clone appeared once. The J gene is TRBJ1-2, the V gene TRBV9; D ambiguous. Per germline, CDR1 SGDLS and CDR2 YYNGEE. The V and J ends lost 2 bases and 3 bases respectively, with 11 bases between them. This CDR3 region has 14 residues. The CDR3 DNA reads as TGTGCCAGCAGCGTCGGGTCCCCGGACTATGGCTACACCTTC. As protein: CASSVGSPDYGYTF. Together with reference TRBV9 and TRBJ1-2, the CDR3 gives the full variable domain: DSGVTQTPKHLITATGQRVTLRCSPRSGDLSVYWYQQSLDQGLQFLIQYYNGEERAKGNILERFSAQQFPDLHSELNLSSLELGDSALYFCASSVGSPDYGYTFGSGTRLTVV.

This chain uses TRBV11-3 with TRBJ1-2; possibly TRBD1 for D (5 bases). Germline V gene data show CDR1 as SGHNT and CDR2 as YENEEA. V gave up 4 bases and J gave up 4 bases, with 7 bases separating them. The CDR3 contains 12 residues. The CDR3 protein is CASSSGGYGYTF. As DNA, the CDR3 is TGTGCCAGCAGCTCGGGGGGCTATGGCTACACCTTC. Variable domain in full (rest from reference TRBV11-3 and TRBJ1-2): EAGVVQSPRYKIIEKKQPVAFWCNPISGHNTLYWYLQNLGQGPELLIRYENEEAVDDSQLPKDRFSAERLKGVDSTLKIQPAELGDSAVYLCASSSGGYGYTFGSGTRLTVV.

The chain combines TRBV6-2 or TRBV6-3 with TRBJ2-1; 8 positions match TRBD2. The CDR3 has 16 residues. J was trimmed by 7 bases and V by 2 bases; bases with no gene match: 10. Germline V gives CDR1 MNHEY, CDR2 SVGEGT. The CDR3 here is CASSYPYAGGKNEQFF. The CDR3 DNA reads as TGTGCCAGCAGTTACCCATACGCGGGGGGTAAAAATGAGCAGTTCTTC.

The chain carries TRBV18 and TRBJ1-2; 9 nucleotides match TRBD1. CDR1 KGHSH and CDR2 LQKENI come from the germline V gene. Losses at the gene ends were 2 bases for V and 5 bases for J; bases not matched to a gene: 9. This CDR3 is 16 amino acids long. The DNA for the CDR3 is TGTGCCAGCTCACCATCCGCGGGACAGGGAGTATATGGCTACACCTTC. This encodes CASSPSAGQGVYGYTF.

The chain employs TRBV18 and TRBJ1-4; 10 bases fit TRBD1. CDR1 KGHSH and CDR2 LQKENI come from the germline V gene. V dropped 5 bases and J dropped 6; count of bases not matched to a gene: 9. The CDR3 loop spans 16 amino acids. The CDR3 sequence: CASSRDPGQGHEKLFF. The CDR3 nucleotides read TGTGCCAGCTCAAGAGATCCGGGACAGGGGCATGAAAAACTGTTTTTT.

The chain uses TRBV30 and TRBJ2-1, with 8 bases fitting TRBD1. V gave up 1 base and J gave up 4 bases; unmatched junction bases: 15. Germline CDR1 GTSNPN, CDR2 SVGIG (reference sequence). The CDR3 sequence is 18 residues long. The CDR3 nucleotides are TGTGCCTGGAGTGCCAAACAGGCTGGACAGGGAAATTACAATGAGCAGTTCTTC. Translating it yields CAWSAKQAGQGNYNEQFF. Complete variable domain (other parts from reference TRBV30 and TRBJ2-1): SQTIHQWPATLVQPVGSPLSLECTVEGTSNPNLYWYRQAAGRGLQLLFYSVGIGQISSEVPQNLSASRPQDRQFILSSKKLLLSDSGFYLCAWSAKQAGQGNYNEQFFGPGTRLTVL.

V usage is TRBV6-2 or TRBV6-3 and J usage is TRBJ2-5, with 10 positions matching TRBD2. Per germline, CDR1 MNHEY and CDR2 SVGEGT. The CDR3 totals 18 residues. Trimming removed 6 bases from V and 2 bases from J; junction bases left unmatched: 15. The CDR3 DNA follows: TGTGCCAGCAGCCCCAGGATAGCGGGGGGTTCCTTACAAGAGACCCAGTACTTC. Protein sequence: CASSPRIAGGSLQETQYF.

CDR3 loop: CAWGQGANQPQHF. Here the CDR3 DNA reads TGTGCCTGGGGACAGGGGGCCAATCAGCCCCAGCATTTT. This chain connects TRBV30 to TRBJ1-5, with 11 bases matching TRBD1. The CDR3 has 13 residues. CDR1 GTSNPN and CDR2 SVGIG come from the germline V gene (reference sequence). The V gene end was trimmed by 5 bases and the J gene end by 3 bases; junction bases not matched to a gene: 0. Using reference TRBV30 and TRBJ1-5 for the parts outside the CDR3, the full variable domain is SQTIHQWPATLVQPVGSPLSLECTVEGTSNPNLYWYRQAAGRGLQLLFYSVGIGQISSEVPQNLSASRPQDRQFILSSKKLLLSDSGFYLCAWGQGANQPQHFGDGTRLSIL.

The chain combines TRBV30 with TRBJ1-6; 8 nucleotides match TRBD1. The germline CDR1 and CDR2 sequences are GTSNPN and SVGIG (reference sequence). With 0 bases clipped from V and 0 bases from J, the junction kept 7 bases outside the gene matches. The CDR3 sequence is 18 residues long. In DNA form, the CDR3 reads TGTGCCTGGAGTGTATCCCGGACAGGGAGCTCCTATAATTCACCCCTCCACTTT. This encodes CAWSVSRTGSSYNSPLHF.

This clone was found a few times. The genes are TRBV30 and TRBJ1-1; 7 bases align to TRBD1. The CDR3 contains 14 residues. Germline loops: CDR1 GTSNPN, CDR2 SVGIG (reference sequence). V lost 2 bases, J lost 5 bases, and 8 bases stayed unmatched. In DNA, the CDR3 is TGTGCCTGGAGTTTCACAGGGGCTGGGACTGAAGCTTTCTTT. This sequence encodes CAWSFTGAGTEAFF.

This chain uses TRBV7-3 with TRBJ1-5; D is perhaps TRBD1 (6 bases). V lost 5 bases, J lost 7 bases, and 12 bases lay in between. Germline lookup yields CDR1 SGHTA and CDR2 FQGTGA. The CDR3 loop spans 13 amino acids. In DNA, the CDR3 is TGTGCCAGCAGCATACAGGGCGGGCAGCCCCAGCATTTT. Its protein product is CASSIQGGQPQHF.

This chain connects TRBV12-1 to TRBJ1-2; the listed D gene, TRBD1, was not tested against the DNA. TRBV12-1 is a known pseudogene. The CDR3 loop spans 16 amino acids. This CDR3 reads CASSFNLPESNYGYTF. The CDR3 DNA is TGTGCCAGCAGCTTTAATTTACCAGAATCTAACTATGGCTACACCTTC.

This clone was counted a few times. The chain employs TRBV15 and TRBJ1-4, with D perhaps TRBD1 (6 bases). CDR3 length: 20 residues. The V and J ends lost 0 bases and 5 bases respectively, with 25 bases between them. Germline CDR1 is LNHNV and CDR2 is YYDKDF (reference sequence). This chain's CDR3 is CATSRDVIFESLRGNEKLFF. Written as DNA, the CDR3 is TGTGCCACCAGCAGAGACGTAATATTCGAGTCCTTGAGGGGGAATGAAAAACTGTTTTTT.